The present T cell receptor (beta chain) was sequenced within a study of blood T cell repertoires in COVID-19. Germline CDR1 is SNHLY and CDR2 is FYNNEI. The CDR3 is 15 residues long. V lost 6 bases to trimming and J lost 3 bases; unmatched junction nucleotides: 8. Participants' own reports of clinical history determined their cohort assignment. TCRdb keeps only in-frame clones here, not all; method: immunoSEQ multiplex PCR. Among about 270,000 clones, under 95% were seen once, and the ten largest hold under 3%. Sequencing used PBMCs or T cells enriched from blood (not recorded which). This clonotype was sampled from a woman aged 40 to 50 with acute COVID-19. The rearrangement joins TRBV2 to TRBJ2-1; TRBD2 aligns across 7 bases. CDR3 sequence (DNA): TGTGCCAGCAGCGGCTGGGCGGGGGACTACAATGAGCAGTTCTTC. Translating it yields CASSGWAGDYNEQFF.